The entry below gives a single T cell receptor (beta chain) sequence along with its context. The antigen remains undetermined. As the CDR3 is not closed by the conserved phenylalanine or tryptophan, this likely results from a read error. The limits of the CDR3 on the DNA are not certain, so only TCRdb's listed CDR3 is given. Termini included, the CDR3 measures 15 amino acids. Germline CDR1 MNHEY, CDR2 SVGAGI. Data came from immunoSEQ multiplex PCR; TCRdb stores just in-frame clones and leaves some out. The data show approximately 140,000 clones, around 94% seen once. This entry is derived from a study of T cell responses to AZD1222 COVID-19 vaccine. Study-level results: Samples come after the peak T cell response, not at day 14. In a largely white British group with more females than males, clonal diversity was possibly underestimated.

The TCR sequence derives from an adult in good health. This material consisted of peripheral blood, taken on day 0 of AZD1222 vaccination. The V call is TRBV6-5, the J call TRBJ2-3; TRBD1 was called by the table and not checked on the DNA. CDR3 sequence reads: CASRSEGQGARRHKI.